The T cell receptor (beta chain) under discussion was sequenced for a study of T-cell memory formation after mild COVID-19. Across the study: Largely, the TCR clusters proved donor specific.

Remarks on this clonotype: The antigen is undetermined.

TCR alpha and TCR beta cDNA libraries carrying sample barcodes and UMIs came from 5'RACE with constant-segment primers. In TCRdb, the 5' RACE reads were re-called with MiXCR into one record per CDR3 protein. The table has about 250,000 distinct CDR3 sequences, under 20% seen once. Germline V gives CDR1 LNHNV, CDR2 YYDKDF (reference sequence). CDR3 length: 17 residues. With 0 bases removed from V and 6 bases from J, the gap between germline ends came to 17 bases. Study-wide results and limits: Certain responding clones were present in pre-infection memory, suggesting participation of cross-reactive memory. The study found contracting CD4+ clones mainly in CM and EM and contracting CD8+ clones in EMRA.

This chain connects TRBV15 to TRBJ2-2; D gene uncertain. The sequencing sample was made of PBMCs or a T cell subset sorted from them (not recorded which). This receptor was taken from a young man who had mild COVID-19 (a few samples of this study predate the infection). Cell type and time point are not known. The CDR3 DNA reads TGTGCCACCAGCAGAGATTTGGAACCGGCAGCAGCCGGGGAGCTGTTTTTT. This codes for CATSRDLEPAAAGELFF.